The TCR beta chain described here comes from a study of blood T cell repertoires in COVID-19. Study summary: Donors in the United States, Italy and Spain gave samples during acute or convalescent COVID-19. The analysed material was cDNA or gDNA that came from T cells, B-cell-depleted T cells, or PBMCs.

In the original analysis: Reference gene primer amplification in the assay estimated nucleated cell counts. Only in-frame clones appear in the TCRdb table, and some are missing; sequencing was by immunoSEQ multiplex PCR. The DNA gave D and trimming, while V, J and clone size come from that table. The sample has over 70,000 clones, about 90% seen once. The CDR3 consists of 16 residues. V trimming: 1 base; J trimming: 6 bases; junction bases outside the gene matches: 8. Looked up from germline, CDR1 is LGHDT and CDR2 is YNNKEL (reference sequence). This clone came up once. This clonotype originated in a woman older than 75 with active or convalescent COVID-19. The chain links TRBV3-1 (or the pseudogene TRBV3-2) to TRBJ2-2; 7 bases are shared with TRBD2. The sequencing input was peripheral blood. CDR3: CASSQGISGLAGELFF. For the CDR3, the DNA is TGTGCCAGCAGCCAAGGAATTAGCGGGTTGGCCGGGGAGCTGTTTTTT.